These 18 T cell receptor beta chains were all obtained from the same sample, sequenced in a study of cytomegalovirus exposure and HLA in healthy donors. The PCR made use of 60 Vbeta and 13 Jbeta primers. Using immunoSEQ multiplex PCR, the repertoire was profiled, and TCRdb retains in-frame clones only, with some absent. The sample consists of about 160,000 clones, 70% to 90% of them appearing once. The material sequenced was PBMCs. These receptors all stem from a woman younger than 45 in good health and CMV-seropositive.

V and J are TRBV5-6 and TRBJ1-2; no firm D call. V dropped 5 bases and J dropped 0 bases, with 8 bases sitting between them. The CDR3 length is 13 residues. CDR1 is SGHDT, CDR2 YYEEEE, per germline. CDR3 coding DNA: TGTGCCAGCAGGGAGGTCTCTAACTATGGCTACACCTTC. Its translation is CASREVSNYGYTF.

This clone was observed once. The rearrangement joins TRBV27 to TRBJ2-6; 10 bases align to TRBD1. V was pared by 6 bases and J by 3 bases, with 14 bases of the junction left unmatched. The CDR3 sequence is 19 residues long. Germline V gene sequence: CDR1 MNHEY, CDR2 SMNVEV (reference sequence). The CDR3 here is CASSRPTGQGTSGANVLTF. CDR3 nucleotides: TGTGCCAGCAGCCGTCCCACGGGACAGGGGACGAGTGGGGCCAACGTCCTGACTTTC.

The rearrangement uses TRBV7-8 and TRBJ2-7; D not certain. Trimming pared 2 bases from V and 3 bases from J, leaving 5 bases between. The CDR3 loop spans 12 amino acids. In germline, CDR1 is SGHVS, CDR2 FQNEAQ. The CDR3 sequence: CASSLRVYEQYF. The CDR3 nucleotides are TGTGCCAGCAGCTTAAGAGTCTACGAGCAGTACTTC.

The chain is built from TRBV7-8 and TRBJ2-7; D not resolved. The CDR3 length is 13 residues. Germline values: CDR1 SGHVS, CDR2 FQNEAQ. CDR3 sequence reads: CSFKQKPAYEQYF. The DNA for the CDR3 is TGTTCTTTCAAGCAAAAGCCGGCCTACGAGCAGTACTTC.

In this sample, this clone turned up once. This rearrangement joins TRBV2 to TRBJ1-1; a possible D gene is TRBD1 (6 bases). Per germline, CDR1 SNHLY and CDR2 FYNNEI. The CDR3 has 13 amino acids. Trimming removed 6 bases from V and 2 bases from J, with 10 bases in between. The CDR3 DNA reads TGTGCCAGCAGCATACAGGGAAACACTGAAGCTTTCTTT. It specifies CASSIQGNTEAFF.

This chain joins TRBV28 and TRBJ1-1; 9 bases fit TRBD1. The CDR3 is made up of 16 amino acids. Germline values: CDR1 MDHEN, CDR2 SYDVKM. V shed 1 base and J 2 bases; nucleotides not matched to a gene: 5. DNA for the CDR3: TGTGCCAGCAGTTTATCAGGGACAGGGATAAACACTGAAGCTTTCTTT. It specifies CASSLSGTGINTEAFF.

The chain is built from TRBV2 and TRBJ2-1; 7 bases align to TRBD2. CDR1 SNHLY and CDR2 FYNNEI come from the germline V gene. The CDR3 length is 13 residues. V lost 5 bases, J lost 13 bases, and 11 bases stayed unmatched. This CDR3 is CASSPWTSKFQFF. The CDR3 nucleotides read TGTGCCAGCAGTCCCTGGACTAGTAAGTTCCAGTTCTTC. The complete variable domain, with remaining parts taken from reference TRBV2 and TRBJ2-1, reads EPEVTQTPSHQVTQMGQEVILRCVPISNHLYFYWYRQILGQKVEFLVSFYNNEISEKSEIFDDQFSVERPDGSNFTLKIRSTKLEDSAMYFCASSPWTSKFQFFGPGTRLTVL.

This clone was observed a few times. CDR3 sequence: CASSQVTGRDTQYF. The CDR3 DNA reads as TGTGCCAGCAGCCAAGTGACAGGGAGAGATACGCAGTATTTT. The chain combines TRBV16 with TRBJ2-3; TRBD1 matches at 7 bases. V shed 2 bases and J 5 bases; nucleotides not matched to a gene: 4. The CDR3 is 14 amino acids. Germline-derived CDR1 and CDR2 are KGHSY and FQNENV.

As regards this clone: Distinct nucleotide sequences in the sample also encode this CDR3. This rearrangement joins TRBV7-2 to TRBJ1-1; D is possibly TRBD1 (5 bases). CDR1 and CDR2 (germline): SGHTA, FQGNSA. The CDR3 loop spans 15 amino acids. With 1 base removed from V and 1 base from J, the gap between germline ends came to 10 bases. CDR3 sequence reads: CASSLVGGTNTEAFF. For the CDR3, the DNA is TGTGCCAGCAGCTTAGTCGGGGGAACGAACACTGAAGCTTTCTTT.

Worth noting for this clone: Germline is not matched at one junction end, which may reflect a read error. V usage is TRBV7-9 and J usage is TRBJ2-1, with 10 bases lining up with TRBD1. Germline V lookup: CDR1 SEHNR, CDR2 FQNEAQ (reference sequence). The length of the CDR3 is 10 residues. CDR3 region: CSSGRTGGLF. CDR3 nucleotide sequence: TGTTCCAGCGGCCGGACAGGGGGGCTCTTC.

CDR3 nucleotide sequence: TGTGCCAGCAGCAACCGACAGGGCGGGGAGACCCAGTACTTC. Its protein is CASSNRQGGETQYF. This chain uses TRBV7-2 with TRBJ2-5; 7 bases fit TRBD1. Trimming took 5 bases from V and 5 from J; bases not matched to a gene: 8. Germline-derived CDR1 and CDR2 are SGHTA and FQGNSA. This CDR3 spans 14 amino acids.

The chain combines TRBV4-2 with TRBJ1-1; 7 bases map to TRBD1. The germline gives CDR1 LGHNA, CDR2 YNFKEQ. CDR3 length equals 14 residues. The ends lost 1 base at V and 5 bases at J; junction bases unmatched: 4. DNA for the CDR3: TGTGCCAGCAGCCAAGTTAGGGGGCATACTGAAGCTTTCTTT. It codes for CASSQVRGHTEAFF.

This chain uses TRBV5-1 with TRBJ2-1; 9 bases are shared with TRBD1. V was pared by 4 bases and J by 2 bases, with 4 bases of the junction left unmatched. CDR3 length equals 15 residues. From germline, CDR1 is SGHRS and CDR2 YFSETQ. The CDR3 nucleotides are TGCGCCAGCAGCCTTACAGGGGGCCCCTACAATGAGCAGTTCTTC. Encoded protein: CASSLTGGPYNEQFF.

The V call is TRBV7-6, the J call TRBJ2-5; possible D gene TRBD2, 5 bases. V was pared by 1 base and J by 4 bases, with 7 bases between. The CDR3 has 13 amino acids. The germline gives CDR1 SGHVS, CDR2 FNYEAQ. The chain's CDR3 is CASSLGSGETQYF. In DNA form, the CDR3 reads TGTGCCAGCAGCTTAGGAAGCGGAGAGACCCAGTACTTC.

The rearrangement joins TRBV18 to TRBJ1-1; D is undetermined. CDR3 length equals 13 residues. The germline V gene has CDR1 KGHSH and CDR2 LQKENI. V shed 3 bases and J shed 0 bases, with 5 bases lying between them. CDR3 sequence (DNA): TGTGCCAGCTCACCCGGGATGAACACTGAAGCTTTCTTT. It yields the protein CASSPGMNTEAFF.

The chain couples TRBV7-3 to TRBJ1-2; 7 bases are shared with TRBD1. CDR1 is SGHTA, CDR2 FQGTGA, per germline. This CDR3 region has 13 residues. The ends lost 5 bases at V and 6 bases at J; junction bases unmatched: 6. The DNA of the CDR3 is TGTGCCAGCAGCCCGACAGGGCTGAATGGCTACACCTTC. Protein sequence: CASSPTGLNGYTF.

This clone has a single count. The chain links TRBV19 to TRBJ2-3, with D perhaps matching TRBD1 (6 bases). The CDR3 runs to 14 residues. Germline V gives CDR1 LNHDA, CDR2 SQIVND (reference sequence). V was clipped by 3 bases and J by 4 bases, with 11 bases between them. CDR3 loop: CASSIYRESDTQYF. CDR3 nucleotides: TGTGCCAGTAGTATCTACAGGGAATCAGATACGCAGTATTTT. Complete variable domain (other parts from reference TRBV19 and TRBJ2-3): DGGITQSPKYLFRKEGQNVTLSCEQNLNHDAMYWYRQDPGQGLRLIYYSQIVNDFQKGDIAEGYSVSREKKESFPLTVTSAQKNPTAFYLCASSIYRESDTQYFGPGTRLTVL.

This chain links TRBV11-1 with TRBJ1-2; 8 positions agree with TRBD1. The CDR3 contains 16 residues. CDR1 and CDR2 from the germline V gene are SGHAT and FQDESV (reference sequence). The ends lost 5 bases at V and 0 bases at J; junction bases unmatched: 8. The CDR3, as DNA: TGTGCCAGCAGCCCCAGGGGGCACGCGGCTAACTATGGCTACACCTTC. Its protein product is CASSPRGHAANYGYTF.